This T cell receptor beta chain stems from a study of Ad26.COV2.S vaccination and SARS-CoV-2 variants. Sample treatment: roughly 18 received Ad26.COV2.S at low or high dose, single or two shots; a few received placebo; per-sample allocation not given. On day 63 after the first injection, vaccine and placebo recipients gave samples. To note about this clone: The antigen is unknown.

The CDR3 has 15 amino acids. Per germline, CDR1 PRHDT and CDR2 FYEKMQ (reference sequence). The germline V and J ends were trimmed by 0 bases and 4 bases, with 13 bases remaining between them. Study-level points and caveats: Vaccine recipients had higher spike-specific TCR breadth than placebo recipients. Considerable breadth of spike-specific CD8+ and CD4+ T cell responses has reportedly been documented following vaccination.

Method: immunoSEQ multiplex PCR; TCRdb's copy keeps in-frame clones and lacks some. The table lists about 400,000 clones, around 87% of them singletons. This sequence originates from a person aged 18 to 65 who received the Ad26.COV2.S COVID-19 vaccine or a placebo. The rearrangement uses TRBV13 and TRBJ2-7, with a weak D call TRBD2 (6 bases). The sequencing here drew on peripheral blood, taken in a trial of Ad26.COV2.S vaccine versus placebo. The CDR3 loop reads CASSLGLGGMYEQYF. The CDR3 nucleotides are TGTGCCAGCAGCTTAGGTCTTGGGGGGATGTACGAGCAGTACTTC.